This TCR beta chain was captured by sequencing in a study of T cell repertoires in aging, cancer and after chemotherapy. Study-wide results and limits: Loss of evenness, beyond lost richness, contributed to age-related TCR diversity decline in cancer patients. Untreated cancer patients had significantly lower blood TCR diversity than age-matched healthy donors. Across the chemotherapy interval, each cancer cohort showed higher median generation probability, suggesting thymic rebound.

TCR beta rearrangements were amplified from peripheral blood genomic DNA. This clonotype was seen a handful of times. Its antigen is not known. Multiplex touch-down PCR with TRB-A/B primers amplified rearranged V-D-J TRB sequences. In TCRdb, the multiplex PCR reads were re-called with MiXCR into one record per CDR3 protein. The sample yields 1,200 or so distinct CDR3 sequences, around a quarter seen once. From germline, CDR1 is MNHNY and CDR2 SVGAGI (reference sequence). The CDR3 is 15 residues long. V lost 0 bases and J 9 bases, leaving 15 bases between the germline ends. The sequenced material came from blood. This rearrangement joins TRBV6-6 to TRBJ2-1; D is undetermined. The clonotype originates from a human donor with a solid tumor. The donor label of this sample is uncertain. The CDR3 nucleotides are TGTGCCAGCAGTTACTCGATGTCCACCTTTGGTGAGCAGTTCTTC. As protein: CASSYSMSTFGEQFF.